This TCR beta chain was profiled in a study of blood T cell repertoires in COVID-19. The CDR3 loop spans 17 amino acids. Germline trimming cut 4 bases from V and 0 bases from J; bases unmatched to any gene: 8. Germline V lookup: CDR1 DFQATT, CDR2 SNEGSKA (reference sequence). Original processing notes: Nucleated cell number was recorded as an estimate derived from reference gene primer amplification. Clones were read by immunoSEQ multiplex PCR, and TCRdb kept only the in-frame ones, dropping some. V and J calls and clone size follow that table, whereas D and trimming were derived from the DNA. The sample lists some 80,000 clones; approximately 86% were seen once.

The receptor was derived from a human donor in a cohort sampled during active COVID-19. The chain carries TRBV20-1 and TRBJ2-1; 11 bases map to TRBD2. What was sequenced was peripheral blood. The CDR3 is CSATDSGGVSSYNEQFF. CDR3 in DNA: TGCAGTGCTACTGATAGCGGGGGGGTTAGCTCCTACAATGAGCAGTTCTTC.